The 21 T cell receptor beta chains below were found in one sample sequenced in a study of T-cell reconstitution after alpha-beta-depleted transplantation in children. As it was prepared, the TCRbeta library received unique molecular identifiers. One entry per CDR3 protein, called by TCRdb with MiXCR from the PCR reads. In the table there are hundreds of thousands of distinct CDR3 sequences, over 10% of which are singletons. The starting material was PBMCs, mostly from graft donor cells, obtained 360 days after TCRalphabeta/CD19-depleted stem cell transplant. The receptors stem from a male patient between 5 and 17 years old who had a stem cell transplant for acute myeloid leukemia, so the T cells may come from the graft donor.

This clonotype was observed at least ten times. The CDR3 nucleotides are TGTGCCAGTACCACAGGGATCACTAATGAAAAACTGTTTTTT. Its translation is CASTTGITNEKLFF. The chain couples TRBV19 to TRBJ1-4; D might be TRBD1 (6 bases). CDR3 length: 14 residues. Trimming took off 7 bases at V and 2 bases at J, with 11 bases between the two ends. From germline, CDR1 is LNHDA and CDR2 SQIVND (reference sequence). The full variable domain, in which reference TRBV19 and TRBJ1-4 provide the parts outside the CDR3, is DGGITQSPKYLFRKEGQNVTLSCEQNLNHDAMYWYRQDPGQGLRLIYYSQIVNDFQKGDIAEGYSVSREKKESFPLTVTSAQKNPTAFYLCASTTGITNEKLFFGSGTQLSVL.

This chain connects TRBV11-2 to TRBJ2-7; D is perhaps TRBD2 (5 bases). CDR1 is SGHAT and CDR2 is FQNNGV in the germline V gene. V lost 6 bases and J 7 bases, leaving 13 bases between the germline ends. There are 12 residues in the CDR3. CDR3 DNA sequence: TGTGCCAGCAGTAGACTAATCCAGGAGCAGTACTTC. Residues: CASSRLIQEQYF. Supplemented by reference TRBV11-2 and TRBJ2-7, the full variable domain reads EAGVAQSPRYKIIEKRQSVAFWCNPISGHATLYWYQQILGQGPKLLIQFQNNGVVDDSQLPKDRFSAERLKGVDSTLKIQPAKLEDSAVYLCASSRLIQEQYFGPGTRLTVT.

The chain combines TRBV20-1 with TRBJ1-2; D possibly corresponds to TRBD1 (5 bases). This CDR3 has 13 residues. Germline-derived CDR1 and CDR2 are DFQATT and SNEGSKA (reference sequence). Trimming left V 0 bases short and J 3 bases short, with 8 bases between. The CDR3 DNA reads TGCAGTGCTAGAGAAGGGGCCCACTATGGCTACACCTTC. Translating it yields CSAREGAHYGYTF.

This clonotype was observed many times. The rearrangement links TRBV7-3 to TRBJ2-1; 7 bases line up with TRBD1. The J segment lost 7 bases and the V segment lost 3 bases, leaving 15 bases of the junction unmatched. CDR1 and CDR2 (germline): SGHTA, FQGTGA. The CDR3 spans 17 residues. The CDR3 region has the DNA TGTGCCAGCAGCTTCGGGACAGCAAGAGGCTTTCAGAATGAGCAGTTCTTC. It translates to CASSFGTARGFQNEQFF.

In its sample, this clonotype was seen a few times. J is TRBJ2-4 and V is TRBV5-1, with D possibly matching TRBD1 (6 bases). CDR3 size: 16 residues. Germline loops: CDR1 SGHRS, CDR2 YFSETQ. V lost 0 bases, J lost 7 bases, and 17 bases lay in between. The CDR3 region is CASSLDRENLGNIQYF. DNA for the CDR3: TGCGCCAGCAGCTTGGACAGGGAAAACCTTGGGAACATTCAGTACTTC.

This clonotype was recorded many times. This chain links TRBV4-2 with TRBJ2-7; 15 bases match TRBD2. J gave up 0 bases and V 4 bases, and 13 bases lay outside the gene matches. Germline V gives CDR1 LGHNA, CDR2 YNFKEQ. The CDR3 totals 20 residues. The CDR3 DNA reads as TGTGCCAGCAGCCTTCATCTAGGACTAGCGGGAGGGGGAAGCTCCTACGAGCAGTACTTC. This gives the protein CASSLHLGLAGGGSSYEQYF.

A few counts support this clonotype. This sequence joins TRBV4-2 and TRBJ2-7; 8 bases map to TRBD1. The CDR3 has 13 residues. With 4 bases clipped from V and 3 bases from J, the junction kept 2 bases outside the gene matches. The germline V gene has CDR1 LGHNA and CDR2 YNFKEQ. The CDR3 DNA follows: TGTGCCAGCAGCCCCAGGGGGCACTACGAGCAGTACTTC. This codes for CASSPRGHYEQYF.

This chain connects TRBV18 to TRBJ2-5; D is ambiguous. Deletions cut 0 bases from V and 4 bases from J, with 12 bases between. CDR3 length: 15 residues. The V gene's germline CDR1 is KGHSH and CDR2 LQKENI. CDR3 coding DNA: TGTGCCAGCTCACCACCTCGGACCGCCTTAGAGACCCAGTACTTC. It encodes CASSPPRTALETQYF.

This clonotype was observed a few times. The chain employs TRBV3-1 and TRBJ2-3, with a tentative D call TRBD2 (5 bases). V lost 0 bases, J lost 1 base, and 11 bases lay in between. The CDR3 is 16 amino acids. Germline assignment: CDR1 LGHDT and CDR2 YNNKEL (reference sequence). Here the CDR3 DNA reads TGTGCCAGCAGCCAAGATGGGTCAGCGGGCACAGATACGCAGTATTTT. Translating it yields CASSQDGSAGTDTQYF.

The chain recombines TRBV20-1 with TRBJ1-1; a possible D gene is TRBD1 (5 bases). The germline V gene has CDR1 DFQATT and CDR2 SNEGSKA (reference sequence). There are 13 residues in the CDR3. V was pared by 1 base and J by 5 bases, with 11 bases between. CDR3 sequence reads: CSARARDRTEAFF. The CDR3 nucleotides read TGCAGTGCTAGAGCCCGGGACCGAACTGAAGCTTTCTTT.

This clonotype was seen at least ten times. V and J are TRBV28 and TRBJ2-1; 12 nucleotides align to TRBD1. The CDR3 contains 18 residues. Losses at the gene ends were 6 bases for V and 2 bases for J; bases not matched to a gene: 11. CDR1 and CDR2 (germline): MDHEN, SYDVKM. Here the CDR3 DNA reads TGTGCCAGCAGCCCCCTCCCGGGACAGGGGGCGGCCTACAATGAGCAGTTCTTC. Protein product: CASSPLPGQGAAYNEQFF. The entire variable domain, with the rest obtained from reference TRBV28 and TRBJ2-1, is as follows: DVKVTQSSRYLVKRTGEKVFLECVQDMDHENMFWYRQDPGLGLRLIYFSYDVKMKEKGDIPEGYSVSREKKERFSLILESASTNQTSMYLCASSPLPGQGAAYNEQFFGPGTRLTVL.

V is TRBV10-3 and J is TRBJ2-7; TRBD2 matches at 11 bases. Losses at the gene ends were 4 bases for V and 3 bases for J; bases not matched to a gene: 8. Germline V gene data show CDR1 as ENHRY and CDR2 as SYGVKD. This CDR3 is built from 16 residues. For the CDR3, the DNA is TGTGCCATCAGTGCTGACACTAGCGGGAGTAGCTACGAGCAGTACTTC. Protein sequence: CAISADTSGSSYEQYF.

The chain combines TRBV4-3 with TRBJ2-5, with D possibly matching TRBD1 (6 bases). Germline V gives CDR1 LGHNA, CDR2 YSLEER. With 0 bases removed from V and 3 bases from J, the gap between germline ends came to 17 bases. The CDR3 covers 17 residues. The CDR3 DNA is TGCGCCAGCAGCCAAGATACCGACAGGCGGAGCGAAGAGACCCAGTACTTC. Amino acid sequence: CASSQDTDRRSEETQYF.

This clonotype occurred a few times. The V gene is TRBV28, the J gene TRBJ2-3, with TRBD1 as a possible D gene (6 bases). The CDR3 is made up of 13 amino acids. Germline V CDR1 and CDR2: MDHEN, SYDVKM. Trimming took 6 bases from V and 2 from J, leaving 9 bases between them. The CDR3 DNA sequence: TGTGCCAGCAGAAGGGGGTACACAGATACGCAGTATTTT. Amino acids: CASRRGYTDTQYF. The complete variable domain, with remaining parts taken from reference TRBV28 and TRBJ2-3, reads DVKVTQSSRYLVKRTGEKVFLECVQDMDHENMFWYRQDPGLGLRLIYFSYDVKMKEKGDIPEGYSVSREKKERFSLILESASTNQTSMYLCASRRGYTDTQYFGPGTRLTVL.

V and J are TRBV6-5 and TRBJ1-4, with D maybe TRBD1 (6 bases). This CDR3 comprises 16 residues. Trimming left V 6 bases short and J 0 bases short, with 14 bases between. Germline V CDR1 and CDR2: MNHEY, SVGAGI. The CDR3 region has the DNA TGTGCCAGCAGCAGCCTCACAGGGACAACTAATGAAAAACTGTTTTTT. As protein: CASSSLTGTTNEKLFF.

This clonotype appeared a few times. The chain carries TRBV20-1 and TRBJ2-7, with 8 bases lining up with TRBD2. Germline CDR1 DFQATT, CDR2 SNEGSKA (reference sequence). V gave up 6 bases and J gave up 2 bases; unmatched junction bases: 9. The CDR3 contains 14 residues. The CDR3, as DNA: TGCAGTGCCTCCGGGACTAGTGAAACCTACGAGCAGTACTTC. Amino acid sequence: CSASGTSETYEQYF.

The chain joins TRBV12-3 or TRBV12-4 to TRBJ1-6; D is unresolved. V was cut by 3 bases and J by 6 bases, with 9 bases left in between. This CDR3 has 14 residues. The CDR3 here is CASSLTRINSPLHF. The CDR3 DNA sequence: TGTGCCAGCAGTTTGACACGGATTAATTCACCCCTCCACTTT.

V gene TRBV15 combines with J gene TRBJ1-5, with D tentatively TRBD1 (6 bases). The CDR3 has 15 amino acids. V dropped 1 base and J dropped 7 bases, with 14 bases sitting between them. The germline V gene has CDR1 LNHNV and CDR2 YYDKDF (reference sequence). The CDR3: CATSRGDIPGQPQHF. The DNA of the CDR3 is TGTGCCACCAGCAGAGGGGACATCCCCGGGCAGCCCCAGCATTTT. Looking up the rest from reference TRBV15 and TRBJ1-5 gives the full variable domain: DAMVIQNPRYQVTQFGKPVTLSCSQTLNHNVMYWYQQKSSQAPKLLFHYYDKDFNNEADTPDNFQSRRPNTSFCFLDIRSPGLGDTAMYLCATSRGDIPGQPQHFGDGTRLSIL.

This clonotype occurred a few times. The chain carries TRBV27 and TRBJ2-1, with D uncertain. The CDR3 contains 8 residues. V dropped 8 bases and J dropped 13 bases, with 6 bases sitting between them. The V gene's germline CDR1 is MNHEY and CDR2 SMNVEV (reference sequence). DNA for the CDR3: TGTGCCAGCCACGGACAGTTCTTC. It yields the protein CASHGQFF.

About this clonotype itself: A much larger clone lies a single base off, so this may be a read error. This chain uses TRBV5-6 with TRBJ2-1; unclear D gene. This CDR3 spans 15 amino acids. Looked up from germline, CDR1 is SGHDT and CDR2 is YYEEEE. This CDR3 reads CASSLGRLPHNERFF. The CDR3 DNA reads TGTGCCAGCAGCTTGGGACGCCTCCCCCACAATGAGCGGTTCTTC.

This clonotype was observed at least ten times. This chain joins TRBV11-2 and TRBJ2-7; possible D gene TRBD2, 5 bases. V dropped 7 bases and J dropped 5 bases, with 12 bases sitting between them. The CDR3 is 12 amino acids. Looked up from germline, CDR1 is SGHAT and CDR2 is FQNNGV. The CDR3 sequence: CASTRGPDEQYF. The CDR3 DNA is TGTGCCAGCACCCGAGGGCCCGACGAGCAGTACTTC.